Presented here are 15 T cell receptor beta chains from one specimen sequenced in a study of post-analysis software for immune sequencing data. General study points: Roughly 5 TRBV segments, TRBV5-6, TRBV5-1 and TRBV20-1 among them, were found more frequent in patients than controls.

These receptors are not linked to any known antigen. Prepared libraries of TCR beta cDNA carried unique molecular identifiers. Each CDR3 protein gets one entry after TCRdb re-called the PCR reads with MiXCR. The sample shows 700,000 to 800,000 distinct CDR3 sequences, 30% of them seen only once. Sequences were obtained from blood. The origin of the receptors is a girl aged 5-17 years with multiple sclerosis.

The J gene is TRBJ2-1, the V gene TRBV14; a possible D gene is TRBD2 (6 bases). Looked up from germline, CDR1 is SGHDN and CDR2 is FVKESK. Deletions cut 1 base from V and 10 bases from J, with 14 bases between. The CDR3 totals 14 residues. CDR3 DNA sequence: TGTGCCAGCAGCCAAGGGTACGGGACTCGGGAGCAGTTCTTC. It specifies CASSQGYGTREQFF.

In this sample, this clonotype turned up a few times. This rearrangement joins TRBV28 to TRBJ2-4; 9 positions agree with TRBD1. Gene TRBJ2-7 matches the end of the DNA better, so the J call may be wrong. The CDR3 consists of 16 residues. CDR1 and CDR2 (germline): MDHEN, SYDVKM. As DNA, the CDR3 is TGTGCCAGCAGCCGAATGGCGGGACAGGGTATGGTCGAGCAGTACTTC. Its translation: CASSRMAGQGMVEQYF.

This clonotype occurred a few times. J is TRBJ1-2 and V is TRBV20-1; perhaps TRBD1 as D (5 bases). Germline V CDR1 and CDR2: DFQATT, SNEGSKA (reference sequence). With 3 bases removed from V and 7 bases from J, the gap between germline ends came to 15 bases. The CDR3 runs to 13 residues. CDR3: CSARATGPGGYTF. For the CDR3, the DNA is TGCAGTGCTAGGGCCACAGGACCGGGTGGCTACACCTTC.

This clonotype occurred once. This sequence joins TRBV9 and TRBJ1-4, with TRBD1 matching over 10 bases. The CDR3 spans 15 residues. Per the germline V gene, CDR1 is SGDLS and CDR2 is YYNGEE. J lost 8 bases, V lost 3 bases, and 7 bases had no gene match. CDR3 sequence: CASSEYGTGAEKLFF. The CDR3 region has the DNA TGTGCCAGCAGCGAGTACGGGACAGGGGCCGAAAAACTGTTTTTT.

This clonotype has a handful of counts. The genes are TRBV7-9 and TRBJ2-5; weak D call: TRBD1 (6 bases). The V end lost 2 bases, the J end lost 5 bases, and 12 bases lay between the germline ends. This CDR3 region has 14 residues. Germline V gene lookup returns CDR1 SEHNR and CDR2 FQNEAQ (reference sequence). DNA for the CDR3: TGTGCCAGCAGCTTATGGACAGATGGGGAGACCCAGTACTTC. Its protein is CASSLWTDGETQYF.

This rearrangement joins TRBV14 to TRBJ2-3, with unresolved D. Trimming shortened V by 0 bases and J by 3 bases, and 7 bases separated the two germline ends. Germline assignment: CDR1 SGHDN and CDR2 FVKESK. This CDR3 spans 14 amino acids. The CDR3 sequence: CASSQEARTDTQYF. DNA for the CDR3: TGTGCCAGCAGCCAAGAAGCCCGGACAGATACGCAGTATTTT. The variable domain in full, completed from reference TRBV14 and TRBJ2-3, reads EAGVTQFPSHSVIEKGQTVTLRCDPISGHDNLYWYRRVMGKEIKFLLHFVKESKQDESGMPNNRFLAERTGGTYSTLKVQPAELEDSGVYFCASSQEARTDTQYFGPGTRLTVL.

The rearrangement joins TRBV9 to TRBJ2-7; tentative D call: TRBD2 (6 bases). Germline V gives CDR1 SGDLS, CDR2 YYNGEE. This CDR3 has 14 amino acids. Trimming shortened V by 0 bases and J by 3 bases, and 10 bases separated the two germline ends. The CDR3 bases are TGTGCCAGCAGCGTAGCGGGAGCACACTACGAGCAGTACTTC. Amino acids: CASSVAGAHYEQYF.

This clonotype was seen only a few times. V gene TRBV28 combines with J gene TRBJ2-1, with 9 positions matching TRBD2. The J segment lost 8 bases and the V segment lost 6 bases, leaving 14 bases of the junction unmatched. CDR3 size: 16 residues. Germline V gives CDR1 MDHEN, CDR2 SYDVKM. The CDR3 bases are TGTGCCAGCAGCCACTACGTGGCGGGGGGGTTGGATGAGCAGTTCTTC. This translates into CASSHYVAGGLDEQFF.

This chain's CDR3 is CASSVGTEESYEQYF. CDR3 in DNA: TGTGCCAGCAGCGTCGGGACAGAGGAATCCTACGAGCAGTACTTC. The rearrangement uses TRBV9 and TRBJ2-7; 7 nucleotides match TRBD1. Germline V gives CDR1 SGDLS, CDR2 YYNGEE. V gave up 2 bases and J gave up 1 base; unmatched junction bases: 6. The CDR3 is 15 amino acids.

The rearrangement uses TRBV6-6 and TRBJ2-3; a possible D gene is TRBD2 (5 bases). The CDR3 covers 13 residues. Germline V gives CDR1 MNHNY, CDR2 SVGAGI (reference sequence). The V end was cut by 4 bases, the J end by 8 bases, with 13 bases between. The CDR3 DNA is TGTGCCAGCAGTTCCCAAGGAGGTGGTACGCAGTATTTT. This gives the protein CASSSQGGGTQYF.

This clonotype was seen only a few times. The chain links TRBV29-1 to TRBJ2-3; TRBD2 aligns across 11 bases. This CDR3 comprises 15 residues. V shed 5 bases, J shed 4 bases, and the junction held 8 bases outside the gene matches. Germline V gene sequence: CDR1 SQVTM, CDR2 ANQGSEA. The CDR3 DNA reads as TGCAGCGTTCGGACCACTAGCGGGGGCGCAGATACGCAGTATTTT. Translating gives CSVRTTSGGADTQYF.

Note on this clonotype: Its ends do not fully match the called genes, so a read error is possible. The chain has TRBV7-9 and TRBJ2-7; D might be TRBD2 (5 bases). The DNA end is a closer match to TRBJ2-5, so the J assignment may be wrong. This CDR3 is 12 amino acids long. Germline values: CDR1 SEHNR, CDR2 FQNEAQ (reference sequence). The CDR3 is CAGSLAWETQYF. The CDR3 DNA is TGTGCCGGCAGCCTAGCATGGGAGACCCAGTACTTC.

Here the CDR3 reads CASSSDRDLLGFF. The DNA of the CDR3 is TGTGCCAGCAGCTCGGACAGGGACCTGCTCGGGTTCTTC. The chain has TRBV28 and TRBJ2-1; TRBD1 matches at 8 bases. Germline trimming cut 6 bases from V and 15 bases from J; bases unmatched to any gene: 13. CDR3 length: 13 residues. Germline assignment: CDR1 MDHEN and CDR2 SYDVKM.

This clonotype was counted ten times or more. The chain is built from TRBV20-1 and TRBJ2-5; TRBD2 matches at 10 bases. V trimming: 1 base; J trimming: 4 bases; junction bases outside the gene matches: 9. Germline V gives CDR1 DFQATT, CDR2 SNEGSKA (reference sequence). CDR3 length: 16 residues. CDR3 in DNA: TGCAGTGCTAGAGTTGGAGCGGGGGGGCCCCCAGAGACCCAGTACTTC. It is translated as CSARVGAGGPPETQYF.

This clonotype was counted only a few times. The rearrangement joins TRBV21-1 to TRBJ1-4; TRBD1, as called in the table, went unchecked against the DNA. TRBV21-1 is described as a pseudogene. There are 15 residues in the CDR3. The DNA for the CDR3 is TGTGCCAGCAGCAAAAGGGGGGCCCCTAATGAAAAACTGTTTTTT. Translating it yields CASSKRGAPNEKLFF.